Presented here are 28 T cell receptor beta chains from one specimen sequenced in a study of cytomegalovirus exposure and HLA in healthy donors. The repertoire was sequenced with immunoSEQ multiplex PCR; TCRdb's copy has only in-frame clones and lacks some. The sample holds roughly 300,000 clones, about 85% seen once. The sample comprised PBMCs. The receptors come from a woman aged 25 to 45 in good health and CMV-seropositive.

J is TRBJ2-3 and V is TRBV27; 16 bases map to TRBD2. The CDR3 consists of 16 residues. V was clipped by 3 bases and J by 5 bases; unmatched bases: 2. The V gene's germline CDR1 is MNHEY and CDR2 SMNVEV (reference sequence). The chain's CDR3 is CASSLGLAGGQDTQYF. The CDR3 nucleotides read TGTGCCAGCAGTTTGGGACTAGCGGGGGGGCAAGATACGCAGTATTTT.

The chain employs TRBV5-1 and TRBJ2-2, with D perhaps TRBD1 or TRBD2 (5 bases each). V gave up 1 base and J gave up 2 bases, with 12 bases separating them. This CDR3 has 16 amino acids. Germline CDR1 reads SGHRS; CDR2 reads YFSETQ. Written as DNA, the CDR3 is TGCGCCAGCAGCTTGTCCGGGGCTGTAAACACCGGGGAGCTGTTTTTT. Amino acids: CASSLSGAVNTGELFF.

V usage is TRBV5-8 and J usage is TRBJ2-7; TRBD1 might be the D (6 bases). The CDR3 is 14 amino acids. V dropped 5 bases and J dropped 3 bases, with 15 bases sitting between them. From germline, CDR1 is SGHTS and CDR2 YDEGEE. The CDR3 region is CASRYRDTLYEQYF. The CDR3, as DNA: TGTGCCAGCAGGTATCGGGACACCCTCTACGAGCAGTACTTC. Filled out from reference TRBV5-8 and TRBJ2-7, the complete variable domain reads EAGVTQSPTHLIKTRGQQATLRCSPISGHTSVYWYQQALGLGLQFLLWYDEGEERNRGNFPPRFSGRQFPNYSSELNVNALELEDSALYLCASRYRDTLYEQYFGPGTRLTVT.

This clone has just one count. The rearrangement joins TRBV5-5 to TRBJ2-7, with 7 bases matching TRBD1. The trim removed 4 bases at V and 2 bases at J, leaving 3 bases unmatched. The germline CDR1 and CDR2 sequences are SGHKS and YYEKEE (reference sequence). The CDR3 has 13 amino acids. CDR3 in DNA: TGTGCCAGCAGCGGGACAGCAACCTACGAGCAGTACTTC. Translation gives CASSGTATYEQYF. The full variable domain, with the rest looked up from reference TRBV5-5 and TRBJ2-7, is DAGVTQSPTHLIKTRGQQVTLRCSPISGHKSVSWYQQVLGQGPQFIFQYYEKEERGRGNFPDRFSARQFPNYSSELNVNALLLGDSALYLCASSGTATYEQYFGPGTRLTVT.

This sequence joins TRBV4-3 and TRBJ2-3, with D possibly being TRBD2 (5 bases). V shed 0 bases and J shed 2 bases, with 15 bases lying between them. CDR3 length: 17 residues. The germline V gene has CDR1 LGHNA and CDR2 YSLEER. The CDR3 here is CASSQDSGSANTDTQYF. CDR3 in DNA: TGCGCCAGCAGCCAAGATAGTGGGAGCGCTAACACAGATACGCAGTATTTT.

V and J are TRBV11-2 and TRBJ2-1, with 8 bases lining up with TRBD1. The CDR3 has 15 residues. The V segment lost 5 bases and the J segment 7 bases; nucleotides outside the gene matches: 10. The V gene's germline CDR1 is SGHAT and CDR2 FQNNGV. The CDR3 nucleotides read TGTGCCAGCAGCCACCGGGACAGGCCTTATAATGAGCAGTTCTTC. The encoded protein is CASSHRDRPYNEQFF.

The CDR3 sequence: CAWSSGGLAVQTQYF. The CDR3 DNA reads TGTGCCTGGAGCTCTGGAGGGTTAGCGGTCCAGACCCAGTACTTC. J is TRBJ2-5 and V is TRBV30; D perhaps matches TRBD2 (6 bases). Germline V gene lookup returns CDR1 GTSNPN and CDR2 SVGIG (reference sequence). The CDR3 covers 15 residues. The V end was cut by 3 bases, the J end by 6 bases, with 20 bases between. The whole variable domain, remainder taken from reference TRBV30 and TRBJ2-5, is SQTIHQWPATLVQPVGSPLSLECTVEGTSNPNLYWYRQAAGRGLQLLFYSVGIGQISSEVPQNLSASRPQDRQFILSSKKLLLSDSGFYLCAWSSGGLAVQTQYFGPGTRLLVL.

The chain links TRBV27 to TRBJ1-2; the match to TRBD1 covers 8 bases. Germline V gene data show CDR1 as MNHEY and CDR2 as SMNVEV (reference sequence). This CDR3 is 15 amino acids long. With V trimmed by 5 bases and J by 7 bases, 12 bases remained unmatched. The CDR3 DNA follows: TGTGCCAGCAGTACCGGGACAGGTGTTCATCCTGGCTACACCTTC. Translation gives CASSTGTGVHPGYTF.

This rearrangement joins TRBV7-8 to TRBJ2-7, with 7 positions matching TRBD1. Germline CDR1 SGHVS, CDR2 FQNEAQ. The V gene end was trimmed by 7 bases and the J gene end by 0 bases; junction bases not matched to a gene: 9. The CDR3 is 15 amino acids. The CDR3 protein is CASTLDRAASYEQYF. The CDR3 DNA follows: TGTGCCAGCACCCTAGACAGGGCTGCCTCCTACGAGCAGTACTTC.

The chain carries TRBV5-4 and TRBJ1-3, with D possibly being TRBD1 (5 bases). This CDR3 has 13 amino acids. The V gene lost 7 bases and the J gene lost 3 bases, with 11 bases spanning the gap. The germline gives CDR1 SGHNT, CDR2 YYREEE (reference sequence). The DNA of the CDR3 is TGTGCCAGCGGAACAGGTGGTGGAAACACCATATATTTT. Its translation is CASGTGGGNTIYF. The variable domain in full, with the rest retrieved from reference TRBV5-4 and TRBJ1-3, is ETGVTQSPTHLIKTRGQQVTLRCSSQSGHNTVSWYQQALGQGPQFIFQYYREEENGRGNFPPRFSGLQFPNYSSELNVNALELDDSALYLCASGTGGGNTIYFGEGSWLTVV.

This clone was seen once. The chain couples TRBV5-8 to TRBJ2-6; a weak D match, TRBD2 (6 bases). V lost 1 base and J lost 5, with 10 bases in between. The CDR3 totals 15 residues. CDR1 is SGHTS and CDR2 is YDEGEE in the germline V gene. CDR3 bases: TGTGCCAGCAGCTTGATTGGGGGGTGGGCCAACGTCCTGACTTTC. The encoded protein is CASSLIGGWANVLTF.

The chain uses TRBV9 and TRBJ1-3, with 9 bases that match TRBD1. Germline CDR1 is SGDLS and CDR2 is YYNGEE. The V and J ends lost 3 bases and 3 bases, in that order; junction bases with no gene match: 13. This CDR3 region has 18 residues. The CDR3 here is CASSGTGTGQWDGNTIYF. In DNA, the CDR3 is TGTGCCAGCAGCGGTACCGGGACAGGGCAGTGGGATGGAAACACCATATATTTT.

The rearrangement joins TRBV6-1 to TRBJ2-1; 9 bases match TRBD1. The length of the CDR3 is 14 residues. Germline assignment: CDR1 MNHNS and CDR2 SASEGT. Trimming at V came to 6 bases and at J to 6 bases, leaving 6 bases not matched to a gene. CDR3 sequence: CASRGTGLGNEQFF. As DNA, the CDR3 is TGTGCCAGCAGGGGGACAGGGCTAGGCAATGAGCAGTTCTTC.

The V gene is TRBV6-6, the J gene TRBJ2-7, with 8 bases matching TRBD1. The CDR3 loop spans 15 amino acids. In germline, CDR1 is MNHNY, CDR2 SVGAGI (reference sequence). V lost 5 bases, J lost 3 bases, and 9 bases stayed unmatched. The DNA of the CDR3 is TGTGCCAGCAGTAAGCCGGACAGGGCAGGCTACGAGCAGTACTTC. Translation gives CASSKPDRAGYEQYF.

This clone was seen more than once but under ten times. The chain has TRBV4-1 and TRBJ2-3; tentative D call: TRBD1 (6 bases). This CDR3 is 18 amino acids long. Trimming cost V 1 base and J 3 bases, with 20 bases left between them. CDR1 is MGHRA and CDR2 is YSYEKL in the germline V gene. The CDR3: CASSQVQYRESGTDTQYF. In DNA, the CDR3 is TGCGCCAGCAGCCAAGTTCAGTACAGGGAGTCGGGGACAGATACGCAGTATTTT.

The chain links TRBV25-1 to TRBJ2-7; 8 bases are a match to TRBD1. The V gene end was trimmed by 7 bases and the J gene end by 0 bases; junction bases not matched to a gene: 5. The CDR3 runs 14 residues. Germline CDR1 MGHDK, CDR2 SYGVNS. The CDR3 loop reads CASKETGDSYEQYF. As DNA, the CDR3 is TGTGCCAGCAAGGAGACAGGGGACTCCTACGAGCAGTACTTC.

This chain connects TRBV27 to TRBJ2-7; no reliable D call. Germline V gives CDR1 MNHEY, CDR2 SMNVEV (reference sequence). V gave up 3 bases and J gave up 3 bases, with 18 bases separating them. The CDR3 sequence is 16 residues long. This CDR3 is CASSFGLPFKFYEQYF. In nucleotides, the CDR3 is TGTGCCAGCAGTTTTGGGCTACCTTTCAAGTTCTACGAGCAGTACTTC.

The chain carries TRBV18 and TRBJ2-1; no firm D call. The V gene lost 2 bases and the J gene lost 5 bases, with 1 base spanning the gap. The germline V gene has CDR1 KGHSH and CDR2 LQKENI. The CDR3 loop spans 11 amino acids. The CDR3 sequence is CASSPNNEQFF. The CDR3 nucleotides are TGTGCCAGCTCACCAAACAATGAGCAGTTCTTC.

Comment on this clone: Other nucleotide sequences from this sample produce the same CDR3. DNA of the CDR3: TGTGCCATCAGTGAGTCGGGACAGGGTTACGAGCAGTACTTC. Protein: CAISESGQGYEQYF. The chain joins TRBV10-3 to TRBJ2-7; 9 nucleotides align to TRBD1. This CDR3 has 14 residues. Germline loops: CDR1 ENHRY, CDR2 SYGVKD. The V segment lost 0 bases and the J segment 4 bases; nucleotides outside the gene matches: 1.

The J gene is TRBJ1-2, the V gene TRBV11-2, with 7 bases fitting TRBD1. Germline values: CDR1 SGHAT, CDR2 FQNNGV. With 3 bases clipped from V and 4 bases from J, the junction kept 2 bases outside the gene matches. CDR3 size: 13 residues. The CDR3 nucleotides read TGTGCCAGCAGCTTGGGACAGACCTATGGCTACACCTTC. This gives the protein CASSLGQTYGYTF.

The V and J genes are TRBV5-6 and TRBJ1-4; TRBD1 might be the D (5 bases). This CDR3 region has 16 residues. CDR1 is SGHDT and CDR2 is YYEEEE in the germline V gene. V lost 3 bases to trimming and J lost 5 bases, with 17 bases between them. DNA of the CDR3: TGTGCCAGCAGCTCCATCGGGTGGACAAAGAATGAAAAACTGTTTTTT. Translated, it gives CASSSIGWTKNEKLFF.

The V gene is TRBV11-2, the J gene TRBJ2-1; TRBD2 matches 14 bases. This CDR3 has 18 residues. From germline, CDR1 is SGHAT and CDR2 FQNNGV. Unmatched junction bases numbered 8, after V lost 0 bases and J lost 7 bases. The CDR3 nucleotides read TGTGCCAGCAGCTTAGATCGAGGGACTAGCGGGAGACGTAATGAGCAGTTCTTC. Protein: CASSLDRGTSGRRNEQFF.

The chain is built from TRBV6-1 and TRBJ1-6; no reliable D call. This CDR3 has 13 residues. Germline V gene data show CDR1 as MNHNS and CDR2 as SASEGT. V gave up 7 bases and J gave up 9 bases, with 13 bases separating them. The CDR3 nucleotides are TGTGCCAGCACCCCCGAATTCCTTTCACCCCTCCACTTT. This gives the protein CASTPEFLSPLHF.

The chain is built from TRBV13 and TRBJ2-3, with a possible D match to TRBD2 (6 bases). V was pared by 2 bases and J by 5 bases, with 14 bases between. Germline CDR1 reads PRHDT; CDR2 reads FYEKMQ (reference sequence). The CDR3 covers 15 residues. The CDR3 DNA sequence: TGTGCCAGCAGCTTAAAGGTTAGCGGCCTAGATACGCAGTATTTT. Amino acids: CASSLKVSGLDTQYF.

This chain uses TRBV9 with TRBJ1-3; D is ambiguous. V lost 4 bases and J lost 0, with 11 bases in between. The germline CDR1 and CDR2 sequences are SGDLS and YYNGEE. The CDR3 is 15 residues long. The CDR3 region has the DNA TGTGCCAGCAGCCCCCTATGGAGCTCTGGAAACACCATATATTTT. Residues: CASSPLWSSGNTIYF.

CDR3 sequence (DNA): TGTGCCACCAGCGGAGGAGGGGCTAGCGGGGGCTACAATGAGCAGTTCTTC. As protein: CATSGGGASGGYNEQFF. The gene calls are TRBV15 and TRBJ2-1, with 10 positions matching TRBD2. Trimming cost V 5 bases and J 3 bases; bases outside gene matches: 10. This CDR3 contains 17 residues. CDR1 and CDR2 (germline): LNHNV, YYDKDF (reference sequence).

V gene TRBV19 combines with J gene TRBJ1-2; D gene unclear. Germline V gives CDR1 LNHDA, CDR2 SQIVND (reference sequence). Trimming pared 7 bases from V and 1 base from J, leaving 13 bases between. The CDR3 loop spans 14 amino acids. The CDR3: CASTIGRSNYGYTF. The CDR3 DNA reads TGTGCCAGTACAATAGGGCGCAGTAACTATGGCTACACCTTC. The full variable domain, rest sourced from reference TRBV19 and TRBJ1-2, is DGGITQSPKYLFRKEGQNVTLSCEQNLNHDAMYWYRQDPGQGLRLIYYSQIVNDFQKGDIAEGYSVSREKKESFPLTVTSAQKNPTAFYLCASTIGRSNYGYTFGSGTRLTVV.

V is TRBV29-1 and J is TRBJ1-4; 10 nucleotides line up with TRBD1. Germline assignment: CDR1 SQVTM and CDR2 ANQGSEA. The CDR3 spans 14 residues. The junction had 9 bases not matched to a gene; V was cut back by 7 bases and J by 7 bases. CDR3: CSGTTGGEVEKLFF. Written as DNA, the CDR3 is TGCAGCGGCACGACAGGGGGCGAGGTTGAAAAACTGTTTTTT.